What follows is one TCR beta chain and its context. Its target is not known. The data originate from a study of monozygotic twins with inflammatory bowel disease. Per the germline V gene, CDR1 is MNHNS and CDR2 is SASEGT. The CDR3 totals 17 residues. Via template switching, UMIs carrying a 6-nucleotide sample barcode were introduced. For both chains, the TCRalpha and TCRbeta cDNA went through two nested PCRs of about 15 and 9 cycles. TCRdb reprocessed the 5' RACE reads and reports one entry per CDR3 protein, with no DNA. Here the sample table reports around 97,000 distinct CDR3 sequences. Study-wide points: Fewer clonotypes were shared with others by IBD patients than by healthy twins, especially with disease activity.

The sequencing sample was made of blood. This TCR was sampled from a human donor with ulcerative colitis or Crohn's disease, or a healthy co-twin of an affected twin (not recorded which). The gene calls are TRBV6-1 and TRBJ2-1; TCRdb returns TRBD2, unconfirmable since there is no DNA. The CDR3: CASSERAGTSGHNEQFF.